The 21 T cell receptor beta chains below were found in one sample sequenced in a study of Tregs in tolerant kidney transplant recipients. The method was immunoSEQ multiplex PCR; TCRdb's version includes in-frame clones alone and lacks a portion of them. The sample has some 69,000 clones; 80% to 85% are singletons. Sequenced sample: CD4+ T cells from blood. Receptor source: a human donor in good health.

CDR3 residues: CASSPDRVRNTEAFF. In DNA, the CDR3 is TGTGCCAGCAGCCCTGACAGGGTACGAAACACTGAAGCTTTCTTT. The gene calls are TRBV7-9 and TRBJ1-1; TRBD1 matches at 7 bases. CDR1 is SEHNR, CDR2 FQNEAQ, per germline (reference sequence). The CDR3 runs 15 residues. V lost 5 bases to trimming and J lost 2 bases; unmatched junction nucleotides: 8. The full variable domain, its missing parts supplied by reference TRBV7-9 and TRBJ1-1, is DTGVSQNPRHKITKRGQNVTFRCDPISEHNRLYWYRQTLGQGPEFLTYFQNEAQLEKSRLLSDRFSAERPKGSFSTLEIQRTEQGDSAMYLCASSPDRVRNTEAFFGQGTRLTVV.

The chain uses TRBV29-1 and TRBJ2-7; 10 bases fit TRBD2. The length of the CDR3 is 12 residues. CDR1 SQVTM and CDR2 ANQGSEA come from the germline V gene. V dropped 1 base and J dropped 10; count of bases not matched to a gene: 4. In DNA form, the CDR3 reads TGCAGCGTTGAAGTCGGGACTAGCGAACAGTACTTC. Its translation: CSVEVGTSEQYF.

The J gene is TRBJ1-1, the V gene TRBV7-9, with 8 nucleotides matching TRBD1. From germline, CDR1 is SEHNR and CDR2 FQNEAQ (reference sequence). The CDR3 is 16 amino acids. V lost 1 base, J lost 1 base, and 5 bases stayed unmatched. The CDR3 sequence is CASSLVPGGQNTEAFF. The DNA of the CDR3 is TGTGCCAGCAGCTTAGTGCCAGGGGGCCAGAACACTGAAGCTTTCTTT.

This clone was seen a single time. The chain recombines TRBV18 with TRBJ2-1, with TRBD1 as a possible D gene (6 bases). Germline V CDR1 and CDR2: KGHSH, LQKENI. V shed 3 bases and J shed 9 bases, with 12 bases lying between them. CDR3 length: 13 residues. CDR3 DNA sequence: TGTGCCAGCTCACCGGGAAGGGGGATTGAGCAGTTCTTC. Translated: CASSPGRGIEQFF.

Written as DNA, the CDR3 is TGTGCCAGCAGCCGCAATGCGGGGGAGACCCAGTACTTC. It specifies CASSRNAGETQYF. The genes are TRBV7-3 and TRBJ2-5; TRBD2 is a possible D gene (6 bases). The CDR3 loop spans 13 amino acids. V lost 5 bases to trimming and J lost 5 bases, with 12 bases between them. Germline V gene data show CDR1 as SGHTA and CDR2 as FQGTGA. Combining the CDR3 with reference TRBV7-3 and TRBJ2-5 gives the whole variable domain GAGVSQTPSNKVTEKGKYVELRCDPISGHTALYWYRQSLGQGPEFLIYFQGTGAADDSGLPNDRFFAVRPEGSVSTLKIQRTERGDSAVYLCASSRNAGETQYFGPGTRLLVL.

The V call is TRBV5-8, the J call TRBJ2-5; TRBD1 agrees at 9 bases. The CDR3 totals 15 residues. V lost 3 bases and J lost 5; bases outside the gene matches: 8. Germline V gives CDR1 SGHTS, CDR2 YDEGEE. The CDR3 DNA sequence: TGTGCCAGCAGCTCCCGAACAGGGGGCGTGGAGACCCAGTACTTC. Protein: CASSSRTGGVETQYF.

V gene TRBV6-4 combines with J gene TRBJ1-3; maybe TRBD1 (6 bases). The CDR3 totals 16 residues. V lost 2 bases and J 8 bases, leaving 19 bases between the germline ends. Germline lookup yields CDR1 MRHNA and CDR2 SNTAGT. The CDR3 loop is CASSDTKQGRGDTIYF. The CDR3 DNA follows: TGTGCCAGCAGTGACACCAAACAGGGACGGGGGGACACCATATATTTT.

This clone was found a few times. The rearrangement uses TRBV6-5 and TRBJ1-1; TRBD1 matches at 7 bases. The germline gives CDR1 MNHEY, CDR2 SVGAGI. V shed 6 bases, J shed 4 bases, and the junction held 5 bases outside the gene matches. This CDR3 is 13 amino acids long. CDR3 in DNA: TGTGCCAGCAGGATCAGGGGGTCCACTGAAGCTTTCTTT. It encodes CASRIRGSTEAFF.

This clone was found a few times. This chain connects TRBV28 to TRBJ1-2, with 7 bases matching TRBD1. The CDR3 covers 14 residues. Germline CDR1 MDHEN, CDR2 SYDVKM. Unmatched junction bases numbered 9, after V lost 6 bases and J lost 5 bases. DNA of the CDR3: TGTGCCAGCAGCGAAACAGGGGCGGTTTATGGCTACACCTTC. Protein product: CASSETGAVYGYTF.

The rearrangement joins TRBV5-1 to TRBJ2-1; D possibly matches TRBD1 or TRBD2 (5 bases each). The CDR3 runs 14 residues. Trimming pared 4 bases from V and 5 bases from J, leaving 13 bases between. Germline loops: CDR1 SGHRS, CDR2 YFSETQ. The CDR3 loop reads CASSPGAINNEQFF. The CDR3 coding sequence is TGCGCCAGCAGCCCCGGGGCTATAAACAATGAGCAGTTCTTC.

The V gene is TRBV9, the J gene TRBJ2-3; 8 nucleotides align to TRBD2. V dropped 3 bases and J dropped 2; count of bases not matched to a gene: 5. The CDR3 runs 15 residues. Germline loops: CDR1 SGDLS, CDR2 YYNGEE. Here the CDR3 DNA reads TGTGCCAGCAGCGCCCGGGGGGGGGACACAGATACGCAGTATTTT. Encoded protein: CASSARGGDTDTQYF.

The chain recombines TRBV20-1 with TRBJ2-7; D gene uncertain. The V end was cut by 7 bases, the J end by 7 bases, with 14 bases between. Germline loops: CDR1 DFQATT, CDR2 SNEGSKA (reference sequence). This CDR3 has 11 amino acids. CDR3 sequence (DNA): TGCAGTGTGTTGCGATCGGTGGAGCAGTACTTC. Its protein is CSVLRSVEQYF.

This clone is medium-sized in the sample. The rearrangement joins TRBV15 to TRBJ2-4; D assignment may be TRBD1 or TRBD2 (5 bases each). The V end was cut by 3 bases, the J end by 3 bases, with 21 bases between. Germline CDR1 reads LNHNV; CDR2 reads YYDKDF (reference sequence). This CDR3 contains 18 residues. The CDR3 nucleotides are TGTGCCACCAGCAGTGGTGGGACCCTCAACCGGGGCAAAAACATTCAGTACTTC. This sequence encodes CATSSGGTLNRGKNIQYF.

This sequence joins TRBV6-5 and TRBJ1-1, with a tentative D call TRBD1 (6 bases). Deletions cut 6 bases from V and 1 base from J, with 15 bases between. Looked up from germline, CDR1 is MNHEY and CDR2 is SVGAGI. The CDR3 length is 15 residues. Written as DNA, the CDR3 is TGTGCCAGCAGACGTACAGGGAGAAAGAACACTGAAGCTTTCTTT. Amino acid sequence: CASRRTGRKNTEAFF.

This clone was observed once. The rearrangement links TRBV14 to TRBJ2-5, with 8 bases identical to TRBD1. V shed 4 bases, J shed 1 base, and the junction held 8 bases outside the gene matches. In germline, CDR1 is SGHDN, CDR2 FVKESK. The CDR3 is made up of 16 amino acids. The CDR3, as DNA: TGTGCCAGCAGCCCCACGACAGGGGCTATCCAAGAGACCCAGTACTTC. This sequence encodes CASSPTTGAIQETQYF.

The chain recombines TRBV7-3 with TRBJ2-3, with TRBD1 matching over 9 bases. Germline CDR1 SGHTA, CDR2 FQGTGA. V lost 1 base, J lost 5 bases, and 4 bases stayed unmatched. The CDR3 contains 15 residues. The CDR3 sequence is CASSLRDRAGDTQYF. DNA for the CDR3: TGTGCCAGCAGCTTAAGGGACAGGGCAGGAGATACGCAGTATTTT.

J is TRBJ2-5 and V is TRBV9; TRBD2 matches at 10 bases. J was trimmed by 5 bases and V by 3 bases; bases with no gene match: 13. From germline, CDR1 is SGDLS and CDR2 YYNGEE. CDR3 length: 17 residues. The CDR3 here is CASSARAGGQVEETQYF. The CDR3 coding sequence is TGTGCCAGCAGCGCCCGAGCGGGGGGGCAAGTTGAGGAGACCCAGTACTTC.

This clone was observed once. The chain is built from TRBV5-1 and TRBJ2-2; TRBD2 aligns across 9 bases. This CDR3 contains 14 residues. J was trimmed by 6 bases and V by 3 bases; bases with no gene match: 3. From germline, CDR1 is SGHRS and CDR2 YFSETQ. The CDR3 DNA reads as TGCGCCAGCAGCTCGGGACTAGCCCCCGGGGAGCTGTTTTTT. Translating it yields CASSSGLAPGELFF.

The rearrangement joins TRBV5-1 to TRBJ2-6; 12 nucleotides line up with TRBD1. The trim removed 4 bases at V and 2 bases at J, leaving 7 bases unmatched. Germline CDR1 reads SGHRS; CDR2 reads YFSETQ. The CDR3 is made up of 18 amino acids. CDR3 nucleotide sequence: TGCGCCAGCAGCCGAGCCGGGACAGGGGGCCCTGGGGCCAACGTCCTGACTTTC. Translation gives CASSRAGTGGPGANVLTF.

V usage is TRBV6-5 and J usage is TRBJ2-2; weak D call: TRBD2 (5 bases). The CDR3 loop spans 13 amino acids. Germline lookup yields CDR1 MNHEY and CDR2 SVGAGI. Trimming took 8 bases from V and 4 from J, leaving 11 bases between them. DNA for the CDR3: TGTGCCAGCGCCCCTGGACTCACCGGGGAGCTGTTTTTT. It translates to CASAPGLTGELFF.

The chain employs TRBV5-1 and TRBJ2-7; 10 bases match TRBD1. This CDR3 is built from 16 residues. Germline-derived CDR1 and CDR2 are SGHRS and YFSETQ. The ends lost 5 bases at V and 2 bases at J; junction bases unmatched: 10. The CDR3 sequence: CASRARPGQGPYEQYF. DNA of the CDR3: TGCGCCAGCAGAGCCCGACCGGGACAGGGGCCCTACGAGCAGTACTTC.